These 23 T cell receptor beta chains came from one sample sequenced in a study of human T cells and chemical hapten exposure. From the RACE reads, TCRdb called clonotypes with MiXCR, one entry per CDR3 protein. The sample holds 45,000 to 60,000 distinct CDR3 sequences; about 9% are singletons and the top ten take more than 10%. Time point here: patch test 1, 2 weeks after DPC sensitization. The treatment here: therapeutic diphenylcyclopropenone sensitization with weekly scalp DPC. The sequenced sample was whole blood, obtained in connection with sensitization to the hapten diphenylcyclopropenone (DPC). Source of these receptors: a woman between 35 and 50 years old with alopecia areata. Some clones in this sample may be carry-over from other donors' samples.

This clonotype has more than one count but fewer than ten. The CDR3 loop is CASSLGRTGMDTQYF. CDR3 bases: TGTGCCAGCAGTTTGGGCCGGACCGGGATGGATACGCAGTATTTT. V gene TRBV28 combines with J gene TRBJ2-3, with D maybe TRBD2 (5 bases). Trimming shortened V by 3 bases and J by 6 bases, and 16 bases separated the two germline ends. Germline CDR1 MDHEN, CDR2 SYDVKM. This CDR3 is 15 amino acids long.

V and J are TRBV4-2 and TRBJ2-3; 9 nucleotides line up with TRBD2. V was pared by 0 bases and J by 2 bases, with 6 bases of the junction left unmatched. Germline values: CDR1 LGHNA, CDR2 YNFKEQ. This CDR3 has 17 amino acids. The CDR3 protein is CASSQESAGGPTDTQYF. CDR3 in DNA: TGTGCCAGCAGCCAAGAGTCAGCGGGGGGCCCCACAGATACGCAGTATTTT.

In DNA, the CDR3 is TGTGCCAGCACCCCGGTGACATCCTACGAGCAGTACTTC. This gives the protein CASTPVTSYEQYF. The J gene is TRBJ2-7, the V gene TRBV2; D not certain. Germline values: CDR1 SNHLY, CDR2 FYNNEI. CDR3 length: 13 residues. Between the trimmed V and J ends, which lost 7 bases and 1 base, there was a span of 11 bases. The variable domain in full, completed from reference TRBV2 and TRBJ2-7, reads EPEVTQTPSHQVTQMGQEVILRCVPISNHLYFYWYRQILGQKVEFLVSFYNNEISEKSEIFDDQFSVERPDGSNFTLKIRSTKLEDSAMYFCASTPVTSYEQYFGPGTRLTVT.

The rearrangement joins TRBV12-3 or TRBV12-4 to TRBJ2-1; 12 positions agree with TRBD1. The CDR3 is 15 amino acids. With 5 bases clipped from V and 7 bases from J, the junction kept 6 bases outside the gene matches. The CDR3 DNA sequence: TGTGCCAGCAGTACCGGGACAGGGGGCTTTAATGAGCAGTTCTTC. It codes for CASSTGTGGFNEQFF.

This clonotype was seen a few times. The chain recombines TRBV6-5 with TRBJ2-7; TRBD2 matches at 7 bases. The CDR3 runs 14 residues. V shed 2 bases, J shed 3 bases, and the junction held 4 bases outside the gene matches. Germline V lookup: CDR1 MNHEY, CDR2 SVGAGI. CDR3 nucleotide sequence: TGTGCCAGCAGTTACACGGGGGGTCTCTACGAGCAGTACTTC. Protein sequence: CASSYTGGLYEQYF.

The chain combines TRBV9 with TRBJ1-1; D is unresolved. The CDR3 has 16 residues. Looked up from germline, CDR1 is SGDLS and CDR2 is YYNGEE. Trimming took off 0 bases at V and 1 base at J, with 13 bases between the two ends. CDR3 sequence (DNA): TGTGCCAGCAGCGTAGAAGGCAGTTACCAGAACACTGAAGCTTTCTTT. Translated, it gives CASSVEGSYQNTEAFF.

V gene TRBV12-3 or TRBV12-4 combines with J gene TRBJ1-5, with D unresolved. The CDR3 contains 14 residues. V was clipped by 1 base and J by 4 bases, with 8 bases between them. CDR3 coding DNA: TGTGCCAGCAGTTTAGGGTTTACAAATCAGCCCCAGCATTTT. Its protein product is CASSLGFTNQPQHF.

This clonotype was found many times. The DNA for the CDR3 is TGTGCCACCCGGGGGGGGCGAGTCGGAGTCGGCTACAATGAGCAGTTCTTC. Translating gives CATRGGRVGVGYNEQFF. The V call is TRBV3-1, the J call TRBJ2-1, with TRBD2 matching over 8 bases. The CDR3 is 17 amino acids. V dropped 10 bases and J dropped 3; count of bases not matched to a gene: 17. Germline V gene sequence: CDR1 LGHDT, CDR2 YNNKEL (reference sequence).

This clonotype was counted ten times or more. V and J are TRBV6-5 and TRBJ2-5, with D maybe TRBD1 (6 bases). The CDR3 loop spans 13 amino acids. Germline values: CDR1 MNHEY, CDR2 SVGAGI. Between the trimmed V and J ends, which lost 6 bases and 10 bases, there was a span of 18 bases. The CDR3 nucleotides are TGTGCCAGCAGGCCAGGGGAGTCCACCGGCCAGTACTTC. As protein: CASRPGESTGQYF.

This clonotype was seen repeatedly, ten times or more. CDR3 bases: TGTGCCAGCAGTGAAACGGGGGACCCTTCCAATGAGCAGTTCTTC. This sequence encodes CASSETGDPSNEQFF. The chain has TRBV6-4 and TRBJ2-1, with D perhaps TRBD2 (6 bases). Trimming left V 3 bases short and J 6 bases short, with 15 bases between. Germline V gives CDR1 MRHNA, CDR2 SNTAGT. The CDR3 runs to 15 residues.

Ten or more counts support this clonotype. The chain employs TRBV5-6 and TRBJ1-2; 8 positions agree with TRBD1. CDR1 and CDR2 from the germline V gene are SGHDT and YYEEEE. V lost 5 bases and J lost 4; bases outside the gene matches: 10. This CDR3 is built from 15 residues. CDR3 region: CASSIPGQVIYGYTF. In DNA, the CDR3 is TGTGCCAGCAGTATCCCGGGACAGGTTATCTATGGCTACACCTTC.

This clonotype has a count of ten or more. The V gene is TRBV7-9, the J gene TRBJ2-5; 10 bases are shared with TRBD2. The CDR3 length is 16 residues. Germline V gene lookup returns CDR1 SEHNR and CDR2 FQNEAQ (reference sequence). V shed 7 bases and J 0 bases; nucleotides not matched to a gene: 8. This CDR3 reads CASIRSGGIDQETQYF. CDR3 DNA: TGTGCCAGCATCCGTAGCGGGGGGATAGACCAAGAGACCCAGTACTTC.

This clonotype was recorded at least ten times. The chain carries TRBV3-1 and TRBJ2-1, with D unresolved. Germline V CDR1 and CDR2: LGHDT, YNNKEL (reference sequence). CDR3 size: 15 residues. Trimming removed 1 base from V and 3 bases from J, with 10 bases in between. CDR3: CASSQGAPFYNEQFF. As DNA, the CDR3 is TGTGCCAGCAGCCAAGGGGCTCCTTTCTACAATGAGCAGTTCTTC.

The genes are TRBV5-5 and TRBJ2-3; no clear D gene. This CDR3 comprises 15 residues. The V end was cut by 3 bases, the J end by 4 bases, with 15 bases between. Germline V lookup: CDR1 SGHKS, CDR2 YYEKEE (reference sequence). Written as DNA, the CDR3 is TGTGCCAGCAGCTGGGAATCTTGGGCGCCAGATACGCAGTATTTT. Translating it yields CASSWESWAPDTQYF. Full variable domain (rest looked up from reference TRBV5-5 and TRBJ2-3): DAGVTQSPTHLIKTRGQQVTLRCSPISGHKSVSWYQQVLGQGPQFIFQYYEKEERGRGNFPDRFSARQFPNYSSELNVNALLLGDSALYLCASSWESWAPDTQYFGPGTRLTVL.

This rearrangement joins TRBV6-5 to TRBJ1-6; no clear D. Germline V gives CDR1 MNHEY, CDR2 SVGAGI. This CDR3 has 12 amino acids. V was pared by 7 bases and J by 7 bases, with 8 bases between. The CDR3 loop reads CASTDANSPLHF. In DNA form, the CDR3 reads TGTGCCAGCACCGACGCGAATTCACCCCTCCACTTT.

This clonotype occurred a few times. CDR3 nucleotides: TGTGCCAGCAGTGTAGGGGTGGGTGAGCAGTTCTTC. Amino acid sequence: CASSVGVGEQFF. V is TRBV6-1 and J is TRBJ2-1; maybe TRBD1 (5 bases). The CDR3 consists of 12 residues. Looked up from germline, CDR1 is MNHNS and CDR2 is SASEGT. The V end was cut by 4 bases, the J end by 9 bases, with 10 bases between.

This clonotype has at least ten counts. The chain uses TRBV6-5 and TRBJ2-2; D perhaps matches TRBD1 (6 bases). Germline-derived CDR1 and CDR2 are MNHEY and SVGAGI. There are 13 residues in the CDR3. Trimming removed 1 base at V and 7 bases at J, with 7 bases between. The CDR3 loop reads CASSYFRGGELFF. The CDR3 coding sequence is TGTGCCAGCAGTTACTTCAGGGGCGGGGAGCTGTTTTTT.

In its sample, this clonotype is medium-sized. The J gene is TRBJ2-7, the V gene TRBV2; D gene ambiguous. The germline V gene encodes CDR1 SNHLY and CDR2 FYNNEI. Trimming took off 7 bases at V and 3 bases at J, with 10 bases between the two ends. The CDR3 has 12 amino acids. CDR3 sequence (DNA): TGTGCCAGCACCATAGACCGCTACGAGCAGTACTTC. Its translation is CASTIDRYEQYF.

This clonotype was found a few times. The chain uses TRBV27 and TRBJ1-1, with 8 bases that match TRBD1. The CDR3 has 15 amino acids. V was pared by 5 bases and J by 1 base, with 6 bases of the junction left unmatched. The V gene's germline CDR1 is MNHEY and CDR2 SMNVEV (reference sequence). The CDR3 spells CASSPRTGWNTEAFF. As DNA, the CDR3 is TGTGCCAGCAGTCCACGGACAGGGTGGAACACTGAAGCTTTCTTT.

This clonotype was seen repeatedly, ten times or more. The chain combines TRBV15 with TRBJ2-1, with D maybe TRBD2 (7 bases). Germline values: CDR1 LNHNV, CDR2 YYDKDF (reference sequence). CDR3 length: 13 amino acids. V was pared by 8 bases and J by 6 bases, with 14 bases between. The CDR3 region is CATAAGAINEQFF. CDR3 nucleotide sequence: TGTGCCACCGCCGCGGGGGCCATCAATGAGCAGTTCTTC.

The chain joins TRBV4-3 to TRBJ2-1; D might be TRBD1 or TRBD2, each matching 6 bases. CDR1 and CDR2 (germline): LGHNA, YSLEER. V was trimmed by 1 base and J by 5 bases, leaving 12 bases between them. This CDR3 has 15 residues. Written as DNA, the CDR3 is TGCGCCAGCAGCCAAGGAAGGGGGGACCACAATGAGCAGTTCTTC. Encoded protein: CASSQGRGDHNEQFF.

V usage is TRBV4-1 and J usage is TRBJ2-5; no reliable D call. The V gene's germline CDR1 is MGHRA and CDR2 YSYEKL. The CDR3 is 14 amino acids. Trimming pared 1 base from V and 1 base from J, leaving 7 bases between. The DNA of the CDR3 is TGCGCCAGCAGCCAAGCGGATATCCAAGAGACCCAGTACTTC. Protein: CASSQADIQETQYF.

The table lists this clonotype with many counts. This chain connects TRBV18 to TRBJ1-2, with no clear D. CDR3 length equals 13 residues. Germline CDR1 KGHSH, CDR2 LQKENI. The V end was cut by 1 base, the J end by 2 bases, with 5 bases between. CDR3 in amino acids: CASSPRSNYGYTF. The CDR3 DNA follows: TGTGCCAGCTCACCACGGTCAAACTATGGCTACACCTTC. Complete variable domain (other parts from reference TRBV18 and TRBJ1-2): NAGVMQNPRHLVRRRGQEARLRCSPMKGHSHVYWYRQLPEEGLKFMVYLQKENIIDESGMPKERFSAEFPKEGPSILRIQQVVRGDSAAYFCASSPRSNYGYTFGSGTRLTVV.